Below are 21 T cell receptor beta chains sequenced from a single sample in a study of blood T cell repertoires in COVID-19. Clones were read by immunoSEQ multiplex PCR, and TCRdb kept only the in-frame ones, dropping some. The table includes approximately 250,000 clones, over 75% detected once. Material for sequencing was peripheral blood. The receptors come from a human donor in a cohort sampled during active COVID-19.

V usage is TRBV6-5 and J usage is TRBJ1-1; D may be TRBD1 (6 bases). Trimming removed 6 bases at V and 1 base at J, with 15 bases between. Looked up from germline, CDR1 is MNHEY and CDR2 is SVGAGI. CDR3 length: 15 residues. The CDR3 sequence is CASSRLWGQNTEAFF. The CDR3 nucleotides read TGTGCCAGCAGCCGCCTTTGGGGACAGAACACTGAAGCTTTCTTT.

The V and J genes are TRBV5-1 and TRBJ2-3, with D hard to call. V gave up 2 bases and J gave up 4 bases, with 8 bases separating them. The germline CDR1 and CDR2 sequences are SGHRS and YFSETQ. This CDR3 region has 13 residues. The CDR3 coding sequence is TGCGCCAGCAGCTTCGGAAGCGCAGATACGCAGTATTTT. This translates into CASSFGSADTQYF.

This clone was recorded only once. CDR3 sequence: CASSLTKTTQYF. The CDR3 DNA sequence: TGCGCCAGCAGCTTGACTAAGACTACGCAGTATTTT. The chain carries TRBV5-1 and TRBJ2-3; no reliable D call. Germline V CDR1 and CDR2: SGHRS, YFSETQ. This CDR3 is 12 amino acids long. The V end lost 1 base, the J end lost 8 bases, and 8 bases lay between the germline ends.

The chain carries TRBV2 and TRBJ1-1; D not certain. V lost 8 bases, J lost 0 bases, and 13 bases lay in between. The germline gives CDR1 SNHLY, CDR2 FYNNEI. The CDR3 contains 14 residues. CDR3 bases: TGTGCCAGCCTCTTCGACATATTGAACACTGAAGCTTTCTTT. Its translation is CASLFDILNTEAFF.

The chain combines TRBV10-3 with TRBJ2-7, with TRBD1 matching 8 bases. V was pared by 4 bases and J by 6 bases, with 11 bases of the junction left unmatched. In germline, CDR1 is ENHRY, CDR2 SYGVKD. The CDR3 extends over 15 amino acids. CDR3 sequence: CAISGRIVTGGEQYF. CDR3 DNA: TGTGCCATCAGTGGGAGAATTGTAACAGGGGGCGAGCAGTACTTC.

CDR3 nucleotide sequence: TGTGCCAGCTCACCAGCGGGTAGGAATGAGCAGTTCTTC. Encoded protein: CASSPAGRNEQFF. The rearrangement joins TRBV18 to TRBJ2-1; maybe TRBD2 (5 bases). Looked up from germline, CDR1 is KGHSH and CDR2 is LQKENI. Trimming removed 2 bases from V and 7 bases from J, with 9 bases in between. The CDR3 is 13 residues long.

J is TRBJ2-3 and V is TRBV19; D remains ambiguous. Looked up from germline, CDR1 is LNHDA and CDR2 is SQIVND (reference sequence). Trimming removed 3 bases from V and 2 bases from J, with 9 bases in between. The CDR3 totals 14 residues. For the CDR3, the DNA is TGTGCCAGTAGTATGGAGCACCACACAGATACGCAGTATTTT. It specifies CASSMEHHTDTQYF.

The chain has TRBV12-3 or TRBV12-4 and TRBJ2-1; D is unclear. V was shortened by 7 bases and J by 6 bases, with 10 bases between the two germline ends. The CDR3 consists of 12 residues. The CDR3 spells CASTLRFNEQFF. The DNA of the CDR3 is TGTGCCAGCACCCTGAGGTTCAATGAGCAGTTCTTC.

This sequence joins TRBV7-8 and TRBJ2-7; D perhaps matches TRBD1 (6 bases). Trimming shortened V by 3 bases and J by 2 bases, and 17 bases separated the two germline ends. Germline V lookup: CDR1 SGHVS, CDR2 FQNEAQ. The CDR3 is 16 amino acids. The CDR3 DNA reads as TGTGCCAGCAGCTTCAATGAGCTCAGGGGCACCTACGAGCAGTACTTC. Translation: CASSFNELRGTYEQYF.

The CDR3, as DNA: TGCGCCAGCAGCTTGTACCCCTTGACTAGCGAGGGGTTTGATACGCAGTATTTT. Protein product: CASSLYPLTSEGFDTQYF. J is TRBJ2-3 and V is TRBV5-1; TRBD2 matches 8 bases. The germline V gene has CDR1 SGHRS and CDR2 YFSETQ. Trimming cost V 1 base and J 6 bases; bases outside gene matches: 16. CDR3 length: 18 residues.

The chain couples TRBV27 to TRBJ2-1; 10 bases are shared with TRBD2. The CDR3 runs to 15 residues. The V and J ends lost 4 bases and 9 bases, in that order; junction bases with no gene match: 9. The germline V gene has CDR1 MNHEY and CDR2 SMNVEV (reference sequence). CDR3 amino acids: CASSSPAGGPGEQFF. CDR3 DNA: TGTGCCAGCAGTTCCCCAGCGGGGGGGCCGGGTGAGCAGTTCTTC.

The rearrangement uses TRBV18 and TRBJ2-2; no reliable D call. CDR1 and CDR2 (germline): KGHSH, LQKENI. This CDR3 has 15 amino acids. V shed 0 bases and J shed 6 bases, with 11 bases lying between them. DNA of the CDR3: TGTGCCAGCTCACCACCAGTCGGTTTCGCCGGGGAGCTGTTTTTT. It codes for CASSPPVGFAGELFF.

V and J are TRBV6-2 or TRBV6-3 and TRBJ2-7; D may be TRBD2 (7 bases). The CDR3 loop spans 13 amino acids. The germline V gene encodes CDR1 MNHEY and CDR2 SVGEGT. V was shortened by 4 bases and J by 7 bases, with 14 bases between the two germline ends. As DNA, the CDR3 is TGTGCCAGCAGTTGGGGGGGGCCTCGAGAGCAGTACTTC. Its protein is CASSWGGPREQYF.

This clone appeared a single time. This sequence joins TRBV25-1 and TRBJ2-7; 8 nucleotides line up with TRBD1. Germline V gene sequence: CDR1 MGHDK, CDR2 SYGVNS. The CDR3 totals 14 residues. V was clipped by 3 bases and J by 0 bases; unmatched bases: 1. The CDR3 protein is CASSDRGPSYEQYF. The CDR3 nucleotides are TGTGCCAGCAGTGACAGGGGGCCCTCCTACGAGCAGTACTTC.

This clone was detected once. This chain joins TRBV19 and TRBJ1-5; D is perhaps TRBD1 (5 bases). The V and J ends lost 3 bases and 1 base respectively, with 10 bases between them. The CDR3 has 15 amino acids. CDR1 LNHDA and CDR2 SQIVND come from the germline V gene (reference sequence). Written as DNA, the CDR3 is TGTGCCAGTAGTATCGGCCAGGGAAGCAATCAGCCCCAGCATTTT. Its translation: CASSIGQGSNQPQHF.

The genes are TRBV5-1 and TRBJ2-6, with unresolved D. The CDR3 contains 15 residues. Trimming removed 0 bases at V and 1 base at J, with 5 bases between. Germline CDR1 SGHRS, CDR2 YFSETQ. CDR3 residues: CASSLAGSGANVLTF. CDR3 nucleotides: TGCGCCAGCAGCTTGGCGGGTTCTGGGGCCAACGTCCTGACTTTC.

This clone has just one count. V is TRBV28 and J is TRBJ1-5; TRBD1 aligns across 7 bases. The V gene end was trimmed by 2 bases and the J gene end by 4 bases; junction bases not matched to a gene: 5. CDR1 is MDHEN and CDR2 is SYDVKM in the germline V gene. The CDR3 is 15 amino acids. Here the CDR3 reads CASSLTTGANQPQHF. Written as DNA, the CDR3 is TGTGCCAGCAGTTTAACAACAGGGGCGAATCAGCCCCAGCATTTT. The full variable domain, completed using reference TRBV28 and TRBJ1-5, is DVKVTQSSRYLVKRTGEKVFLECVQDMDHENMFWYRQDPGLGLRLIYFSYDVKMKEKGDIPEGYSVSREKKERFSLILESASTNQTSMYLCASSLTTGANQPQHFGDGTRLSIL.

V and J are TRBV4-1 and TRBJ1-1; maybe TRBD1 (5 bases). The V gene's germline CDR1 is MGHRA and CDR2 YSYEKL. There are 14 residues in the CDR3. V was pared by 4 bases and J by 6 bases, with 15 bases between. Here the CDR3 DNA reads TGCGCCAGCAGCCTGACAGCAATTTGGCCTGAAGCTTTCTTT. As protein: CASSLTAIWPEAFF.

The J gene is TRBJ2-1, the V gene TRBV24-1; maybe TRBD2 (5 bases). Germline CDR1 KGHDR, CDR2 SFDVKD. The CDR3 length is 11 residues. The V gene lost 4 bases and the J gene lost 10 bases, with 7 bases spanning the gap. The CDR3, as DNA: TGTGCCACCAGTGAAAGACTAGAGCAGTTCTTC. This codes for CATSERLEQFF.

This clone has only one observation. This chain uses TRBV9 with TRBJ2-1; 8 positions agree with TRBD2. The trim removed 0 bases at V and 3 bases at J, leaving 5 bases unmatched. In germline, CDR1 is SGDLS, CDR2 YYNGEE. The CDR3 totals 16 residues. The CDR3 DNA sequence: TGTGCCAGCAGCGTAGCGATAGCGGGAATCTACAATGAGCAGTTCTTC. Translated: CASSVAIAGIYNEQFF.

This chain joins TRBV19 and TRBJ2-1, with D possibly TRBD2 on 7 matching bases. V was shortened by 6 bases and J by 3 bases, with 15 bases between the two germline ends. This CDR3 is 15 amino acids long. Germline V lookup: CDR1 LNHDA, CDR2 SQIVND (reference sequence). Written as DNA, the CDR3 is TGTGCCAGTAGGGGGGGGCAACTTTTCTACAATGAGCAGTTCTTC. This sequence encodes CASRGGQLFYNEQFF. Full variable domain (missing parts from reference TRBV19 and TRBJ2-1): DGGITQSPKYLFRKEGQNVTLSCEQNLNHDAMYWYRQDPGQGLRLIYYSQIVNDFQKGDIAEGYSVSREKKESFPLTVTSAQKNPTAFYLCASRGGQLFYNEQFFGPGTRLTVL.